This TCR beta chain was identified during a study of technical replicates of blood from a few donors (dated by TCRdb to the late 2010s). Compared with germline, V lacks 0 bases and J lacks 6 bases; bases without a gene match: 13. The CDR3 spans 18 residues, from the cysteine through the phenylalanine. Here the CDR3 DNA is all that survives: 54 bases in frame from base 1. CDR1 MNHEY and CDR2 SMNVEV were looked up in the germline V gene (reference sequence). Library preparation used the immunoSEQ multiplex PCR assay. The immuneACCESS repertoire file appears here via TCRdb, limited to in-frame rearrangements. These files lack a portion of the clones; in checked studies, under half of the deficit traces to unresolved V genes, and the cause of the others is not known. This sample gives tens of thousands of clones in total; around 92% of them show up just once. The ten largest account for 0.39% of the sample.

Details on this clone: Its antigen is still unknown. No base qualities exist here, and no much larger clone lies one base off it.

The sequenced material came from T cells isolated from PBMCs. The chain uses TRBV27 and TRBJ2-2; 7 central bases correspond to TRBD1. The receptor was isolated from a human donor in good health. Some clones in this sample may be carry-over from other donors' samples. DNA sequence: TGTGCCAGCAGTTTATCCCCATTACCGGGACAGACTCCCGGGGAGCTGTTTTTT. It is translated as CASSLSPLPGQTPGELFF.